The sequence of this T cell receptor (beta chain) was determined in a study of beta chain features in type 1 diabetes. Study conclusions and caveats: It was possible that PCR favored shorter templates, equally so in patients and controls.

Germline loops: CDR1 SNHLY, CDR2 FYNNEI. Trimming stripped 6 bases from V and 2 bases from J, with 7 bases between. The CDR3 runs to 12 residues. Since all of the isolated RNA was reverse transcribed, expressed TCRB transcripts were what got sequenced. The repertoire was sequenced with immunoSEQ multiplex PCR; TCRdb's copy has only in-frame clones and lacks some. The sample has just over 450,000 clones; over 25% are singletons. A word on this clone: The antigen remains unidentified.

This sequence joins TRBV2 and TRBJ2-5; D not certain. This TCR came from a man aged 18 to 29 in good health. The sequencing input was naive CD4+ T cells from blood. This CDR3 is CASSQTQETQYF. Written as DNA, the CDR3 is TGTGCCAGCAGCCAGACTCAAGAGACCCAGTACTTC.